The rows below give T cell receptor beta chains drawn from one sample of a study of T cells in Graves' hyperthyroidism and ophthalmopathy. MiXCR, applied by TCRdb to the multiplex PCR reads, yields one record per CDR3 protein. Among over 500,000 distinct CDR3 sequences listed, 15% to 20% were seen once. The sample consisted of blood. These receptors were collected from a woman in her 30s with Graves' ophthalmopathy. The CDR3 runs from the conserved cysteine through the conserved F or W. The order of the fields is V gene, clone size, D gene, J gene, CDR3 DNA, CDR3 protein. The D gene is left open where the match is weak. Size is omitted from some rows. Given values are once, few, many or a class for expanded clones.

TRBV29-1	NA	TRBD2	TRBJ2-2	TGCAGCGTTGGAATAGCGGGAGGTGGTTGGGCCGGGGAGCTGTTTTTT	CSVGIAGGGWAGELFF
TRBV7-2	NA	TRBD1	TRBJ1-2	TGTGCCAGCAGCACACTTCCGGGACAGGGGTTTGGCTACACCTTC	CASSTLPGQGFGYTF
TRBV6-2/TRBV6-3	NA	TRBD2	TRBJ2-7	TGTGCCAGCAGTCGACACGGGACTAGCGGGAAGAAGTACTTC	CASSRHGTSGKKYF
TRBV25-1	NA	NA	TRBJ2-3	TGTGCCAGCAGTGTGGGGCCGGGTACGCAGTATTTT	CASSVGPGTQYF
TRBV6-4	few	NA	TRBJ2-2	TGTGCCAGCAGTGTAGGGGCATCCGCGAACACCGGGGAGCTGTTTTTT	CASSVGASANTGELFF
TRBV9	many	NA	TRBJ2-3	TGTGCCAGCAGCGTCTCGGCCAAAGACACAGATACGCAGTATTTT	CASSVSAKDTDTQYF
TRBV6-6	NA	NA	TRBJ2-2	TGTGCCAGCAGTTACTCAGATATTCGAGACACCGGGGAGCTGTTTTTT	CASSYSDIRDTGELFF
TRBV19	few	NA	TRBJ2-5	TGTGCCAGCGGGGGACTCAAAGGAGAGACCCAGTACTTC	CASGGLKGETQYF
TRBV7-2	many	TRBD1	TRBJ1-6	TGTGCCAGCAGCGCCATACAGGGGCCGGGTTCACCCCTCCACTTT	CASSAIQGPGSPLHF
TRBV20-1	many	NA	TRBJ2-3	TGCAGTGCAAAACGGGGGGCGGGCACAGATACGCAGTATTTT	CSAKRGAGTDTQYF
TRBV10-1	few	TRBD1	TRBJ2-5	TGCGCCAGCAGCAAGACTAGACAGGGGACCCAAGAGACCCAGTACTTC	CASSKTRQGTQETQYF
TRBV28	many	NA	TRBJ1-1	TGTGCCAGCAGTTTGGTCGAGAACACTGAAGCTTTCTTT	CASSLVENTEAFF
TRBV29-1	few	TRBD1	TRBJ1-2	TGCAGCGTTCGGACAGGGACGGACTATGGCTACACCTTC	CSVRTGTDYGYTF
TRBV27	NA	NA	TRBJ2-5	TGTGCCAGCAGTCGTCGGACAGCCGGAGAGACCCAGTACTTC	CASSRRTAGETQYF
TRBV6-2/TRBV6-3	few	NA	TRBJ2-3	TGTGCCAGCAGTCCCGGGGGAGACACAGATACGCAGTATTTT	CASSPGGDTDTQYF
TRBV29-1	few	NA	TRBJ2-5	TGCAGCGCCACCCATTTGACAGCTTTGGGGACCCAGTACTTC	CSATHLTALGTQYF
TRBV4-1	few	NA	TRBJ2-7	TGCGCCAGCAGCCCCTCCGGGACAAGATCCTACGAGCAGTACTTC	CASSPSGTRSYEQYF
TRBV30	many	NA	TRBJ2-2	TGTGCCTGGACCTCCACGGTATCGACCACCGGGGAGCTGTTTTTT	CAWTSTVSTTGELFF
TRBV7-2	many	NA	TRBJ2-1	TGTGCCAGCAGCTTAGGCTTGGGGGTAGATGGTAATGAGCAGTTCTTC	CASSLGLGVDGNEQFF
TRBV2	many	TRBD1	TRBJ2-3	TGTGCCAGCAGGGGATGGACAGGGGGTTTAGCAGATACGCAGTATTTT	CASRGWTGGLADTQYF
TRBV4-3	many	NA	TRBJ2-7	TGCGCCAGCAGCCAAGCGGCAGGGACGGGCTACGAGCAGTACTTC	CASSQAAGTGYEQYF
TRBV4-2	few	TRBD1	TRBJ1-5	TGTGCCAGCAGCCAGGGACAGACCAATCAGCCCCAGCATTTT	CASSQGQTNQPQHF
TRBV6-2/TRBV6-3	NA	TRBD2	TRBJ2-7	TGTGCCAGCAGCCCCGGGACTAGCGGGGCCTCCTACGAGCAGTACTTC	CASSPGTSGASYEQYF
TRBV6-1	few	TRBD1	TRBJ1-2	TGTGCCAGCAGCCCGCGAACAGGGGGGGTGGTGAGTGGCTACACCTTC	CASSPRTGGVVSGYTF
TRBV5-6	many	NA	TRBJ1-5	TGTGCCAGCAGCTTGAATGGGGGCGTTGGCAATCAGCCCCAGCATTTT	CASSLNGGVGNQPQHF
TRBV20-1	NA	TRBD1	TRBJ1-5	TGCAGTGCTAGTAGCGACAGGGGGCGAAAGCCCCAGCATTTT	CSASSDRGRKPQHF
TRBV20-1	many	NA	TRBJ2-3	TGCAGTGCTAGAACCAGGGCAAGCTCCGTCACAGATACGCAGTATTTT	CSARTRASSVTDTQYF
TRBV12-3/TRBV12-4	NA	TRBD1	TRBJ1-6	TGTGCCAGCAGTTTACAGGGGGCCAATTCACCCCTCCACTTT	CASSLQGANSPLHF
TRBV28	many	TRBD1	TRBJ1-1	TGTGCCAGCAGCACCAACACAGGGGTCCCAAACACTGAAGCTTTCTTT	CASSTNTGVPNTEAFF
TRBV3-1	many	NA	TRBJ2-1	TGTGCCAGCAGCCAAGAATCGGGCTGGAGGCACTACAATGAGCAGTTCTTC	CASSQESGWRHYNEQFF
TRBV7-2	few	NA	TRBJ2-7	TGTGCCAGCAGCTTAACGTGGCCCTACTCCTACGAGCAGTACTTC	CASSLTWPYSYEQYF
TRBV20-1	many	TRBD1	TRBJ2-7	TGCAGCCTCGGGACAGGGGTAAACTACGAGCAGTACTTC	CSLGTGVNYEQYF
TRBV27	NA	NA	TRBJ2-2	TGTGCCAGCAGTTCAGGACCCTCGAACACCGGGGAGCTGTTTTTT	CASSSGPSNTGELFF
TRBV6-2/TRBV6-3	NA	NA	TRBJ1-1	TGTGCCAGCAGGGCCTGGACAGCTAACACTGAAGCTTTCTTT	CASRAWTANTEAFF
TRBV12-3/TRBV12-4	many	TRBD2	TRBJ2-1	TGTGCCAGCAGTTCGTTCCGCGGGAGGTCGGAGGGTTACAATGAGCAGTTCTTC	CASSSFRGRSEGYNEQFF
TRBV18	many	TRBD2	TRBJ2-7	TGTGCCAGCTCATCTCTGACAGCGGGGCAGGATGGGGAGCAGTACTTC	CASSSLTAGQDGEQYF
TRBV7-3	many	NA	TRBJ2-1	TGTGCCAGCAGCTTGACCGGGACGCACTACAATGAGCAGTTCTTC	CASSLTGTHYNEQFF
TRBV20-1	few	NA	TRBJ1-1	TGCAGTCCCAGGGTAGGAGCTTTCTTT	CSPRVGAFF
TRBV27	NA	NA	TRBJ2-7	TGTGCCAGCAGTTTAAGACACGGACTTAACTACGAGCAGTACTTC	CASSLRHGLNYEQYF
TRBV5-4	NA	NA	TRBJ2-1	TGTGCCAGCAGCTTGGTCTTTGGGACGTTATACAATGAGCAGTTCTTC	CASSLVFGTLYNEQFF
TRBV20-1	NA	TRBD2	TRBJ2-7	TGCAGTGCTAGCAGTCGGACTAGCAGATACGAGCAGTACTTC	CSASSRTSRYEQYF
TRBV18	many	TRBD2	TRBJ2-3	TGTGCCAGCTCACTAACGCGGGAGGTAGATACGCAGTATTTT	CASSLTREVDTQYF
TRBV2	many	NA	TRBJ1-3	TGTGCCAGCAGTAAGTCTGGAAACACCATATATTTT	CASSKSGNTIYF
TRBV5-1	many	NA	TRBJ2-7	TGCGCCAGCAGCCCACAACCACGGGGGGACAGCCTCTACGAGCAGTACTTC	CASSPQPRGDSLYEQYF
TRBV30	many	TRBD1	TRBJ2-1	TGTGCCTGGAGTACCTACAGGGGAAATGAGCAGTTCTTC	CAWSTYRGNEQFF
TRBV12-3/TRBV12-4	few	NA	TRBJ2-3	TGTGCCAGCAGCAATATCGAACCGGGATCCCCCACAGATACGCAGTATTTT	CASSNIEPGSPTDTQYF
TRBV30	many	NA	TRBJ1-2	TGTGCCTGGAACCACGACAGCTATGGCTACACCTTC	CAWNHDSYGYTF
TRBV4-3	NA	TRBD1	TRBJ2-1	TGCGCCAGCAGCCAAGACAGGGGGTACTCCTACAATGAGCAGTTCTTC	CASSQDRGYSYNEQFF
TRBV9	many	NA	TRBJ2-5	TGTGCCAGCAGCGTAGCTGGGGGCCTCCAAGAGACCCAGTACTTC	CASSVAGGLQETQYF
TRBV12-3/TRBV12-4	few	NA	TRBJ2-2	TGTGCCAGCAGAGAGGGGGGAGGGACCGGGGAGCTGTTTTTT	CASREGGGTGELFF
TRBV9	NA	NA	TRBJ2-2	TGTGCCAGCAGCGTACTGCTGGACACCGGGGAGCTGTTTTTT	CASSVLLDTGELFF
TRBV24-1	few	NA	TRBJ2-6	TGTGCCACCAGTGATTCCTCACCCAGGGACGTCCTGACTTTC	CATSDSSPRDVLTF
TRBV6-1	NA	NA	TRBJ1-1	TGTGCCAGCAGTCCGAGGACGGCATCTGAAGCTTTCTTT	CASSPRTASEAFF
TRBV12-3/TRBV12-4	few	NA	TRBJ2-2	TGTGCCAGCAGACCAGGACCAGCAAGCACCGGGGAGCTGTTTTTT	CASRPGPASTGELFF
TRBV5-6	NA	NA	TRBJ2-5	TGTGCCAGCAGCTTGGGTGACGAGACCCAGTACTTC	CASSLGDETQYF
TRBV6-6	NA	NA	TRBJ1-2	TGTGCCAGCAGTTACTCGGGGGCGAATGGCTACACCTTC	CASSYSGANGYTF
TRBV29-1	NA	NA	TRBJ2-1	TGCAGCGTTGAAGAGGATAGTCGGAATGAGCAGTTCTTC	CSVEEDSRNEQFF
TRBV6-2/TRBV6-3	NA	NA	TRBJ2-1	TGTGCCAGCGGTCAGGGGCTGGGGTTCAATGAGCAGTTCTTC	CASGQGLGFNEQFF
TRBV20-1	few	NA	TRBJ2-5	TGCAGTGCTAGAAGCAGCGGGCGGACCCTAGAGACCCAGTACTTC	CSARSSGRTLETQYF